The 5 T cell receptor beta chains in this list originate from one sample, sequenced in a study of CD8+ T cells in alopecia areata. Extracted RNA was reverse transcribed into cDNA, the sequencing template. The data were produced by immunoSEQ multiplex PCR, yet TCRdb's version contains in-frame clones alone and is incomplete. This table has some 240,000 clones, more than 45% appearing once. Sequences were derived from CD4+ T cells sorted from blood, sampled at week 0. The source of these receptors is a human donor with alopecia areata.

The chain couples TRBV7-2 to TRBJ1-6, with no clear D. Germline V gives CDR1 SGHTA, CDR2 FQGNSA. This CDR3 comprises 13 residues. V shed 5 bases and J shed 7 bases, with 9 bases lying between them. The CDR3 nucleotides are TGTGCCAGCAGCCCCGGGCCAAATTCACCCCTCCACTTT. It encodes CASSPGPNSPLHF.

The chain has TRBV9 and TRBJ1-2; D is undetermined. Between the trimmed V and J ends, which lost 4 bases and 2 bases, there was a span of 12 bases. Per the germline V gene, CDR1 is SGDLS and CDR2 is YYNGEE. There are 14 residues in the CDR3. The CDR3 region has the DNA TGTGCCAGCAGCACGGGATTTAGGAACTATGGCTACACCTTC. This codes for CASSTGFRNYGYTF.

The chain employs TRBV4-1 and TRBJ1-5; D gene ambiguous. This CDR3 is 14 amino acids long. Trimming cost V 6 bases and J 6 bases, with 15 bases left between them. From germline, CDR1 is MGHRA and CDR2 YSYEKL. The chain's CDR3 is CASRGLGFGQPQHF. The DNA of the CDR3 is TGCGCCAGCAGGGGGTTAGGGTTCGGTCAGCCCCAGCATTTT.

The chain recombines TRBV29-1 with TRBJ2-2; D is uncertain. There are 12 residues in the CDR3. V was trimmed by 4 bases and J by 7 bases, leaving 10 bases between them. Germline V lookup: CDR1 SQVTM, CDR2 ANQGSEA. The CDR3 DNA reads as TGCAGCGTTGCAGGACGTGGCGGGGAGCTGTTTTTT. The encoded protein is CSVAGRGGELFF.

A few counts support this clone. The rearrangement links TRBV29-1 to TRBJ2-3; possibly TRBD1 for D (6 bases). Trimming took 6 bases from V and 6 from J, leaving 13 bases between them. This CDR3 is 12 amino acids long. Germline assignment: CDR1 SQVTM and CDR2 ANQGSEA. The CDR3 DNA sequence: TGCAGCGTCCCTCGACAGGCGGATACGCAGTATTTT. This translates into CSVPRQADTQYF.